This T cell receptor (beta chain) was sequenced in a study of blood T cell repertoires in COVID-19. Original analysis: Amplified reference gene primers provided the basis for estimating nucleated cell counts. Repertoires were generated with immunoSEQ multiplex PCR, while TCRdb's copy carries only in-frame clones and drops some. Clone size and the V and J calls come from that table; the DNA yielded D and trimming. This table has roughly 250,000 clones, 75% to 90% appearing once. The CDR3 has 15 amino acids. J lost 2 bases, V lost 2 bases, and 4 bases had no gene match. Per the germline V gene, CDR1 is MNHEY and CDR2 is SMNVEV (reference sequence).

The receptor comes from a human donor in a cohort sampled during active COVID-19. Material: peripheral blood. This chain connects TRBV27 to TRBJ2-5, with 8 bases identical to TRBD1. CDR3 sequence (DNA): TGTGCCAGCAGTTTAAGGACAGGGCTGCAAGAGACCCAGTACTTC. As protein: CASSLRTGLQETQYF.